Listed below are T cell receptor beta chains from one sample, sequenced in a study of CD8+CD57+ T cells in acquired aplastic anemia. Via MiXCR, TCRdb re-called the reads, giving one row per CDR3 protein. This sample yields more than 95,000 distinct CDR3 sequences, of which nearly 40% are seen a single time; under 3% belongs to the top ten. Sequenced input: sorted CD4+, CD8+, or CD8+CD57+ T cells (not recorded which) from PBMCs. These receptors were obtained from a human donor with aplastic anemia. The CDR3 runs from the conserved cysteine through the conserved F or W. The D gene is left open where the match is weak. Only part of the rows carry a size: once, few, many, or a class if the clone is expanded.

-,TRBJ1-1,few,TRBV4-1,TGCGCCAGCAGCCGCAAGTTAGAAACCGGGGTCCCTGAAGCTTTCTTT,CASSRKLETGVPEAFF
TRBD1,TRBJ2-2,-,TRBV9,TGTGCCAGCAGCTCCCGATACCGGGACAGGAGCGCGGGGGAGCTGTTTTTT,CASSSRYRDRSAGELFF
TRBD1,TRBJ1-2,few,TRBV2,TGTGCCAGCAGTGGGGACAGGGAAGATGGCTACACCTTC,CASSGDREDGYTF
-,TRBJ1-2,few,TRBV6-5,TGTGCCAGCAGTTTTAAGGAAGGGATTTGGAATGGCTACACCTTC,CASSFKEGIWNGYTF
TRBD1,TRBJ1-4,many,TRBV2,TGTGCCAGCACCAGGGGACAGGGGCCATTGAGGGAACTGTTTTTT,CASTRGQGPLRELFF
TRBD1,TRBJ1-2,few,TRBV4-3,TGCGCCAGCAGCACGCAGGCAGGGGGTCTTTTTTTCTTAAGGGGCTACACCTTC,CASSTQAGGLFFLRGYTF
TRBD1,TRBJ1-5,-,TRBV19,TGTGCCAGTAGTATGGGACAGACCTATCAGCCCCAGCATTTT,CASSMGQTYQPQHF
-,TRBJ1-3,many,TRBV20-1,TGCAGTGCTAGAGACCCCCGGGGAAACACCATATATTTT,CSARDPRGNTIYF
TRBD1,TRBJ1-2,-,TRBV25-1,TGTGCCAGCAGGGGGACAGGGGGCATCTATGGCTACACCTTC,CASRGTGGIYGYTF
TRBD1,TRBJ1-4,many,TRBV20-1,TGCAGTGCTAGTGACAGGGGGAGTGGAGAAAAACTGTTTTTT,CSASDRGSGEKLFF
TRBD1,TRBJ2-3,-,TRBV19,TGTGCCAGTAGTATAGACAGGGGGTATGAGCAGTATTTT,CASSIDRGYEQYF